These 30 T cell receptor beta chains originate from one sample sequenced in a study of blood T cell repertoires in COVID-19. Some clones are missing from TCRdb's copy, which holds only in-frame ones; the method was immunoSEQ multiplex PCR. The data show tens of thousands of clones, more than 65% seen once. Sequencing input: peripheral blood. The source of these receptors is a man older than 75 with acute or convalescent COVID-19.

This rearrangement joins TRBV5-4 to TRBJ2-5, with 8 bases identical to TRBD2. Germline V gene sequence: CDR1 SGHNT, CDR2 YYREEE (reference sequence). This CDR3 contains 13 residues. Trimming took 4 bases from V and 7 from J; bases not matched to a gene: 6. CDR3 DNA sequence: TGTGCCAGCAGCCCCGGGGGGGTAGGGACCCAGTACTTC. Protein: CASSPGGVGTQYF.

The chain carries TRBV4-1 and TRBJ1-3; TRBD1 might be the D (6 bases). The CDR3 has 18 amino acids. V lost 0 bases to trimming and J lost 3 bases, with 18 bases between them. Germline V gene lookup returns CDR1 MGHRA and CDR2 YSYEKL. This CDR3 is CASSQDSPLTGYGNTIYF. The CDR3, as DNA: TGCGCCAGCAGCCAAGATTCCCCCCTGACAGGATATGGAAACACCATATATTTT.

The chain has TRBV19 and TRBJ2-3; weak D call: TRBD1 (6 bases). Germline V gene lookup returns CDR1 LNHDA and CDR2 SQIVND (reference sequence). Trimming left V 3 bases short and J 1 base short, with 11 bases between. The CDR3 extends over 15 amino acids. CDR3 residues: CASSIEQGRTDTQYF. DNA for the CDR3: TGTGCCAGTAGTATTGAACAGGGACGCACAGATACGCAGTATTTT.

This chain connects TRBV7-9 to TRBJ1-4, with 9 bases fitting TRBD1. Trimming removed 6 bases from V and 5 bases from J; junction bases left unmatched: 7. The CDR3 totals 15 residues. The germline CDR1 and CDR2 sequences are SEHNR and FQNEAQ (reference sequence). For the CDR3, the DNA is TGTGCCAGCAGAGATAACAGGGGGCAAAATGAAAAACTGTTTTTT. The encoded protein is CASRDNRGQNEKLFF.

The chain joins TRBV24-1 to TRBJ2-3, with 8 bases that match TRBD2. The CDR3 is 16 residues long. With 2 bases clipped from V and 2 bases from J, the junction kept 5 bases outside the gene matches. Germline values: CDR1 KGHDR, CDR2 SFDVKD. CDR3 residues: CATSDSKRGNTDTQYF. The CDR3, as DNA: TGTGCCACCAGTGATTCTAAGCGGGGGAACACAGATACGCAGTATTTT.

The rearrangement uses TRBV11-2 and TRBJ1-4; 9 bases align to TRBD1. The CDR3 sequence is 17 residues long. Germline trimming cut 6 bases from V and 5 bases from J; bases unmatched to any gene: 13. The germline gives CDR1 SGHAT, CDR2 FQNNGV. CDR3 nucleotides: TGTGCCAGCAGTCGCACAGGGGGCGCGAGCGGGAATGAAAAACTGTTTTTT. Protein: CASSRTGGASGNEKLFF.

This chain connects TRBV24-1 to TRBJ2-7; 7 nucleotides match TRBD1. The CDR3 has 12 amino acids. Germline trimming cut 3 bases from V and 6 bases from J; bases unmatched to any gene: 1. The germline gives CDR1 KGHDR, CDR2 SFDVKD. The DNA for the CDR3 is TGTGCCACCAGTGATAACAGGGGCGAGCAGTACTTC. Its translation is CATSDNRGEQYF.

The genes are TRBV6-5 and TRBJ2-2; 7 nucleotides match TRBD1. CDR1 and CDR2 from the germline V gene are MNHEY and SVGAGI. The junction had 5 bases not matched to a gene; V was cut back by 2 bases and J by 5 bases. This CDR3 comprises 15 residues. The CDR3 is CASSYDLRGTGELFF. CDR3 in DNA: TGTGCCAGCAGTTACGACCTCAGGGGGACCGGGGAGCTGTTTTTT.

For the CDR3, the DNA is TGTGCCAGCAGCTTGGAGGGACAGGGCTCGGGATACTACACCTTC. It yields the protein CASSLEGQGSGYYTF. The genes are TRBV5-5 and TRBJ1-2; 9 bases match TRBD1. CDR3 size: 15 residues. V shed 0 bases and J 10 bases; nucleotides not matched to a gene: 10. The germline V gene has CDR1 SGHKS and CDR2 YYEKEE (reference sequence). The complete variable domain, with remaining parts taken from reference TRBV5-5 and TRBJ1-2, reads DAGVTQSPTHLIKTRGQQVTLRCSPISGHKSVSWYQQVLGQGPQFIFQYYEKEERGRGNFPDRFSARQFPNYSSELNVNALLLGDSALYLCASSLEGQGSGYYTFGSGTRLTVV.

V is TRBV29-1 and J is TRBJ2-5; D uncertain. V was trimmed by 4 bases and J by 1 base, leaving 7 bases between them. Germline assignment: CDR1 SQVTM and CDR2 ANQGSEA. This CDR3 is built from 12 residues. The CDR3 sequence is CSVVQFQETQYF. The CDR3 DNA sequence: TGCAGCGTTGTACAGTTCCAAGAGACCCAGTACTTC.

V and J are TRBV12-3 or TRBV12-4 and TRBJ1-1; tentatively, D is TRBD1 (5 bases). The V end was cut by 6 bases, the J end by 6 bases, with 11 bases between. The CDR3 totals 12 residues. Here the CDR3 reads CASRSQGAEAFF. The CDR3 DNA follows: TGTGCCAGCAGGTCTCAGGGTGCTGAAGCTTTCTTT.

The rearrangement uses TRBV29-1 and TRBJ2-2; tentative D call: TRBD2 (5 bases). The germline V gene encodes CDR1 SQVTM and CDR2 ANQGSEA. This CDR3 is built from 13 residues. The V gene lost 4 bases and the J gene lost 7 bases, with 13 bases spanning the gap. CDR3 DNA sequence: TGCAGCGTTGTAGTCCGGGGTGGCGGGGAGCTGTTTTTT. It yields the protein CSVVVRGGGELFF.

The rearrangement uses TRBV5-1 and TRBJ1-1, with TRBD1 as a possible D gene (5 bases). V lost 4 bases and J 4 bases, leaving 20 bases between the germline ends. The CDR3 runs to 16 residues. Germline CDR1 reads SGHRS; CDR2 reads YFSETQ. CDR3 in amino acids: CASSLTGTQGGTEAFF. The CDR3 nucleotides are TGCGCCAGCAGCCTAACCGGGACTCAGGGTGGCACTGAAGCTTTCTTT.

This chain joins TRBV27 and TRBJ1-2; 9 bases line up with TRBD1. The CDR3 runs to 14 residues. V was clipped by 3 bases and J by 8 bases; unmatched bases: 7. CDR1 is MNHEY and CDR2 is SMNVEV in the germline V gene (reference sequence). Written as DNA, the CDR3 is TGTGCCAGCAGTTTCTCCGGACAGGGGCGGGGCTACACCTTC. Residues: CASSFSGQGRGYTF.

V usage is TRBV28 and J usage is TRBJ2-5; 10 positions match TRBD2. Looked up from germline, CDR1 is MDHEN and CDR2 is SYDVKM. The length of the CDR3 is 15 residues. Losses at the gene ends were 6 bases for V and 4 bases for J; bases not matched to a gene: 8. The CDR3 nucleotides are TGTGCCAGCAGCTCCCCTATAGCGGGGGGAGAGACCCAGTACTTC. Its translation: CASSSPIAGGETQYF. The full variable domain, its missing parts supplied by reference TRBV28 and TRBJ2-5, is DVKVTQSSRYLVKRTGEKVFLECVQDMDHENMFWYRQDPGLGLRLIYFSYDVKMKEKGDIPEGYSVSREKKERFSLILESASTNQTSMYLCASSSPIAGGETQYFGPGTRLLVL.

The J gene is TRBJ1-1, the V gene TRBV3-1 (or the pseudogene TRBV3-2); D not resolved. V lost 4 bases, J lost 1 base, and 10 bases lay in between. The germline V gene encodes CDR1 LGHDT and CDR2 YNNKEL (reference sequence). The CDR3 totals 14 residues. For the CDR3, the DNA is TGTGCCAGCAGCCTCCGGGGAGGGAACACTGAAGCTTTCTTT. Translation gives CASSLRGGNTEAFF.

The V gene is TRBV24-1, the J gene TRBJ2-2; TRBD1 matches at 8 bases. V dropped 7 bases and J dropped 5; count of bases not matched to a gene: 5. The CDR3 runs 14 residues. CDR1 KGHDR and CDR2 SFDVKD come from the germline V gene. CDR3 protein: CATRGQGGTGELFF. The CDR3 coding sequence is TGTGCCACCAGAGGACAGGGTGGGACCGGGGAGCTGTTTTTT.

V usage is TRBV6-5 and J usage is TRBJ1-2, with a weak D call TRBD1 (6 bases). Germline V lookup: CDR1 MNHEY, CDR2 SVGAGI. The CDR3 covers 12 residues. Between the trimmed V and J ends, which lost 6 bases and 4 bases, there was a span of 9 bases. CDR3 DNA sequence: TGTGCCAGCAGGGGGGCTCTCTATGGCTACACCTTC. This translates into CASRGALYGYTF.

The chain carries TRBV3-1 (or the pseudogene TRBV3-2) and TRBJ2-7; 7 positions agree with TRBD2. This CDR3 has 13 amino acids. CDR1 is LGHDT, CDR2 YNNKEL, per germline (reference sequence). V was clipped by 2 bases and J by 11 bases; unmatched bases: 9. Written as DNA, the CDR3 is TGTGCCAGCAGCCAACCCATGGGAGGGGTCAAGTACTTC. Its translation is CASSQPMGGVKYF.

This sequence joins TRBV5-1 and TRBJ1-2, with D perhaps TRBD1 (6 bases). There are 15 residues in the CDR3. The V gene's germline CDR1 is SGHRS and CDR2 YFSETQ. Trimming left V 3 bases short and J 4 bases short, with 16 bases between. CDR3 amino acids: CASSSEGGLGYGYTF. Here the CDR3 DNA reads TGCGCCAGCAGCTCCGAAGGGGGTCTGGGCTATGGCTACACCTTC.

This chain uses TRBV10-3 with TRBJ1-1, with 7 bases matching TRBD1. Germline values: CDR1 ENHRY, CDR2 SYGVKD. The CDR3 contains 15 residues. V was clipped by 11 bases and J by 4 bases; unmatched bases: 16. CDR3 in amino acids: CASVNPGTEGTEAFF. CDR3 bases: TGTGCCTCGGTGAACCCCGGGACAGAAGGCACTGAAGCTTTCTTT.

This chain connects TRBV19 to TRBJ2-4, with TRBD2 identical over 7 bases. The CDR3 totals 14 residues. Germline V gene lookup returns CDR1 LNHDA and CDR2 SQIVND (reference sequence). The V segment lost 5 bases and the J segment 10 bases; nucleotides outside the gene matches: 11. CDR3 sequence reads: CASSPTGTGGIQYF. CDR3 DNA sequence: TGTGCCAGTAGTCCCACCGGGACGGGGGGTATTCAGTACTTC.

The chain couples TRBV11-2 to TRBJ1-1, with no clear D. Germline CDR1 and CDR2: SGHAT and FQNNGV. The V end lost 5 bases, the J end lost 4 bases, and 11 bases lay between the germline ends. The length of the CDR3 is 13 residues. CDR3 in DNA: TGTGCCAGCAGCCCATATCCGGTCACTGAAGCTTTCTTT. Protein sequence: CASSPYPVTEAFF.

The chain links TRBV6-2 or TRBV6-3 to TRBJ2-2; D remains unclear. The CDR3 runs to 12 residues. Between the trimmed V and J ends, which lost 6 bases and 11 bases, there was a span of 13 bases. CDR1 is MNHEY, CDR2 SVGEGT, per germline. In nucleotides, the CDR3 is TGTGCCAGCAGCCCCGGGTATTCAGAGCTGTTTTTT. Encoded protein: CASSPGYSELFF.

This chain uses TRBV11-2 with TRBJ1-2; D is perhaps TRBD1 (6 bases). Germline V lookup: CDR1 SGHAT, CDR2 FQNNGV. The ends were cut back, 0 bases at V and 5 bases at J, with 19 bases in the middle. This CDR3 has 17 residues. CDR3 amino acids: CASSLEGQGTISYGYTF. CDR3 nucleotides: TGTGCCAGCAGCTTAGAAGGCCAGGGGACGATTTCGTATGGCTACACCTTC.

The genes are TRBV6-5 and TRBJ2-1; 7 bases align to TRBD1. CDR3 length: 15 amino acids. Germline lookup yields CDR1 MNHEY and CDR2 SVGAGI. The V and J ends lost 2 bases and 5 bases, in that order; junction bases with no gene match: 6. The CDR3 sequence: CASSYPTGTHNEQFF. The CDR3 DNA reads TGTGCCAGCAGTTACCCGACAGGGACCCACAATGAGCAGTTCTTC.

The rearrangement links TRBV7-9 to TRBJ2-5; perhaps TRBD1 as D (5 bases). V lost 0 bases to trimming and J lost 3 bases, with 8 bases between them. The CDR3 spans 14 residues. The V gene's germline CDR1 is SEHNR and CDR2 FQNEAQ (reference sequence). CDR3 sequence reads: CASSLATVKETQYF. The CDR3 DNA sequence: TGTGCCAGCAGCTTAGCGACAGTTAAAGAGACCCAGTACTTC.

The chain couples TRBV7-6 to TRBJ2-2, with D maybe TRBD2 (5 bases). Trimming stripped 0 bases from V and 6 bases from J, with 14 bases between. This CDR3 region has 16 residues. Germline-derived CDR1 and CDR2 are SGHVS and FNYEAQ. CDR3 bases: TGTGCCAGCAGCTTAGCGCACGGACTCCTATCCGGGGAGCTGTTTTTT. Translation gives CASSLAHGLLSGELFF.

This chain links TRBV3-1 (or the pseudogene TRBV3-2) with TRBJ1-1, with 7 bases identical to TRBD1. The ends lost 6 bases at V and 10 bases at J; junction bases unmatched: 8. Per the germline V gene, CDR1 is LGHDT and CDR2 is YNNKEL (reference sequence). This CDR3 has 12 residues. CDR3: CASSSETGTAFF. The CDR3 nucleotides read TGTGCCAGCAGTAGTGAGACAGGGACAGCTTTCTTT.

This chain's CDR3 is CASSLGSGNQPQHF. DNA of the CDR3: TGCGCCAGCAGCTTGGGGTCGGGAAATCAGCCCCAGCATTTT. The chain carries TRBV5-1 and TRBJ1-5; D ambiguous. The CDR3 sequence is 14 residues long. CDR1 and CDR2 from the germline V gene are SGHRS and YFSETQ. V gave up 0 bases and J gave up 4 bases, with 8 bases separating them.